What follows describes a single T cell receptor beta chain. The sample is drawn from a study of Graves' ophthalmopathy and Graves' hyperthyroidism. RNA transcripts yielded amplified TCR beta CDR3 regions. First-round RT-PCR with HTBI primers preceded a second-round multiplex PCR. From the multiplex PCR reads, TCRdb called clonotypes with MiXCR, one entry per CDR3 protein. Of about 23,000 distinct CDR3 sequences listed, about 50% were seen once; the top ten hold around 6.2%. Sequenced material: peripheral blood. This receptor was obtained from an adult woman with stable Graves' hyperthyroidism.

CDR3 bases: TGTGCCAGCAGAGGTTGGATGAATACTGGGGCTTTCTTT. As protein: CASRGWMNTGAFF. The gene calls are TRBV7-9 and TRBJ1-1; no reliable D call. CDR3 length: 13 residues. V lost 6 bases and J lost 11, with 19 bases in between. Germline V CDR1 and CDR2: SEHNR, FQNEAQ (reference sequence).